This T cell receptor beta chain stems from a study of human CD8 memory T cell subsets. The CDR3 extends over 17 amino acids. The germline CDR1 and CDR2 sequences are DFQATT and SNEGSKA (reference sequence). The study used negative magnetic separation to enrich total CD8+ T cells. The source of the RNA was duplicate vials containing around 140,000 sorted CD8+ T cells for each subset. About this clonotype: What it binds is unknown.

Libraries of TCR beta chains were produced by 5' RACE (UMI-labeled). TCRdb reprocessed the 5' RACE reads and reports one entry per CDR3 protein, with no DNA. The specimen's table records about 4,000 distinct CDR3 sequences. Findings of the study overall: Stem-like memory T cell repertoires seemed more diverse than precursor exhausted ones by Chao1 estimates.

Sequences were obtained from CD8+ T cells from PBMCs. V gene TRBV20-1 combines with J gene TRBJ1-1; checking the TCRdb D call of TRBD1 is not possible without DNA. The TCR sequence derives from a human donor in good health. CDR3 sequence reads: CSVTEPPMTGENTEAFF.